This TCR beta chain was captured in a study of Tregs in tolerant kidney transplant recipients. Notes on the study in general: Biological reproducibility was not directly addressed in this study.

Assay used: immunoSEQ multiplex PCR; TCRdb lists only in-frame clones, some missing. The sample consists of 200,000 to 300,000 clones, 84% of them appearing once. V lost 8 bases and J lost 2; bases outside the gene matches: 6. Germline V CDR1 and CDR2: MNHNS, SASEGT. The CDR3 has 14 amino acids. Thawed PBMCs were FACS-sorted into unstimulated CD4+CD25+CD127- regulatory T cells, CD4+CD25- non-regulatory cells, CD4 and CD8 cells. In the case of this clone: Its antigen is currently unknown.

This chain connects TRBV6-1 to TRBJ2-3; TRBD1 agrees at 8 bases. The TCR originated in a human donor in good health. Material for sequencing was CD4+ T cells from blood. The CDR3 bases are TGTGCCAGCTGGAGGGACAGGCACACAGATACGCAGTATTTT. It specifies CASWRDRHTDTQYF.